This is a list of T cell receptor beta chains from one sample in a study of blood T cell repertoires in COVID-19. The repertoire was sequenced with immunoSEQ multiplex PCR; TCRdb's copy has only in-frame clones and lacks some. This sample has 130,000 to 150,000 clones; over 80% occur once, and the top ten carry over 0.75%. The specimen sequenced was peripheral blood. The origin of the receptors is a woman between 50 and 59 years old with acute or convalescent COVID-19. Each CDR3 is given with its conserved first and last residue. D genes are given only for firm matches. Expanded clones are given a class, and other clones once, few, many or no size at all.

>TRBV18|TRBJ2-3|NA|NA
TGTGCCAGCTCACCCCCTCAGACAGATACGCAGTATTTT
CASSPPQTDTQYF
>TRBV11-2|TRBJ2-3|NA|NA
TGTGCCAGCAGCCATCAATCGACTTTGAACCCAGATACGCAGTATTTT
CASSHQSTLNPDTQYF
>TRBV5-1|TRBJ2-2|NA|TRBD1
TGCGCCAGCAGCTTGGTAATACAGGTCAGGGGGACCGGGGAGCTGTTTTTT
CASSLVIQVRGTGELFF
>TRBV7-8|TRBJ1-1|NA|TRBD1
TGTGCCAGCAGCGTCGGGACAGGCCAATATAACACTGAAGCTTTCTTT
CASSVGTGQYNTEAFF
>TRBV30|TRBJ1-4|NA|TRBD1
TGTGCCTGGAGCGGGGACAGACGGGAAAAACTGTTTTTT
CAWSGDRREKLFF
>TRBV12-3/TRBV12-4|TRBJ1-2|once|TRBD1
TGTGCCAGCAGTTTAGAGGGGGCTACTGGCTACACCTTC
CASSLEGATGYTF
>TRBV6-4|TRBJ2-1|NA|TRBD1
TGTGCCAGCAGTGACTCCGGGACAGGGGGCCGAAATGAGCAGTTCTTC
CASSDSGTGGRNEQFF
>TRBV27|TRBJ2-7|NA|TRBD1
TGTGCCAGCAGTCCCTGGACAGGGATAGGATGGGAGCAGTACTTC
CASSPWTGIGWEQYF
>TRBV10-3|TRBJ2-7|NA|NA
TGTGCCATCAGCTTCGGAGACTCCTACGAGCAGTACTTC
CAISFGDSYEQYF
>TRBV2|TRBJ2-3|NA|TRBD2
TGTGCCAGCAGCGGGGGGTGGGATACGCAGTATTTT
CASSGGWDTQYF
>TRBV24-1|TRBJ2-3|NA|TRBD1
TGTGCCACCAGTGATTCACCGGGACAGAGCACAGATACGCAGTATTTT
CATSDSPGQSTDTQYF
>TRBV27|TRBJ2-2|NA|TRBD1
TGTGCCAGCAGTAGTAGACAGGGGGTCGTCACCGGGGAGCTGTTTTTT
CASSSRQGVVTGELFF
>TRBV10-3|TRBJ1-1|NA|NA
TGTGCCTCACGACAGATGAACACTGAAGCTTTCTTT
CASRQMNTEAFF
>TRBV5-1|TRBJ2-3|NA|TRBD2
TGCGCCAGCAGCAACCTTGGACTAGCGGGGGAAAGACCCACAGATACGCAGTATTTT
CASSNLGLAGERPTDTQYF
>TRBV5-1|TRBJ2-7|once|TRBD1
TGCGCCAGCAGCTTGGCCTGGACAGGGGTATCCTACGAGCAGTACTTC
CASSLAWTGVSYEQYF
>TRBV6-4|TRBJ1-1|NA|NA
TGTGCCAGCAGTGACGAGGGGAACACTGAAGCTTTCTTT
CASSDEGNTEAFF
>TRBV5-1|TRBJ2-7|NA|TRBD2
TGCGCCAGCAGCTTGGCACTAGCGGGAGGGACCTACGAGCAGTACTTC
CASSLALAGGTYEQYF
>TRBV24-1|TRBJ1-1|few|NA
TGTGCCACCAGTGACAGGACTGGCCAACAAGCTTTCTTT
CATSDRTGQQAFF
>TRBV5-6|TRBJ1-2|NA|NA
TGTGCCAGCAGCTTGGCGGGAAACTATGGCTACACCTTC
CASSLAGNYGYTF
>TRBV11-2|TRBJ2-1|NA|TRBD2
TGTGCCAGCAGCGCCCAGGTGGCGGGAGCCTACAATGAGCAGTTCTTC
CASSAQVAGAYNEQFF
>TRBV5-1|TRBJ1-1|NA|NA
TGCGCCAGCAGCTTGGGAGGGATGAACACTGAAGCTTTCTTT
CASSLGGMNTEAFF
>TRBV7-9|TRBJ2-2|NA|NA
TGTGCCAGCAGCCCTGATATGAGGGTGGGCACCGGGGAGCTGTTTTTT
CASSPDMRVGTGELFF
>TRBV3-1/TRBV3-2|TRBJ2-5|NA|NA
TGTGCCAGCAGCCCCCTGACCCAGTCAGGCCAAGAGACCCAGTACTTC
CASSPLTQSGQETQYF
>TRBV12-3/TRBV12-4|TRBJ1-1|once|TRBD1
TGTGCCAGCAACCGGGACAGGGCAAAAGCTTTCTTT
CASNRDRAKAFF
>TRBV5-4|TRBJ2-2|few|NA
TGTGCCAGCAGCTTGGGACTGAACACCGGGGAGCTGTTTTTT
CASSLGLNTGELFF
>TRBV5-4|TRBJ1-5|NA|TRBD1
TGTGCCAGCAGCTTGGGATCAGGGGGCGGTTGGTACCAGCCCCAGCATTTT
CASSLGSGGGWYQPQHF
>TRBV7-7|TRBJ2-1|few|TRBD1
TGTGCCAGCAGCCTGGGACAGGGGGCAAACAATGAGCAGTTCTTC
CASSLGQGANNEQFF
>TRBV29-1|TRBJ2-1|NA|NA
TGCAGCGTTGAACAGGATCACAATGAGCAGTTCTTC
CSVEQDHNEQFF
>TRBV29-1|TRBJ1-4|NA|NA
TGCAGCGTTCGGGGGAGTAATGAAAAACTGTTTTTT
CSVRGSNEKLFF
>TRBV30|TRBJ1-2|NA|NA
TGTGCCTTCCAGAACTATGGCTACACCTTC
CAFQNYGYTF
>TRBV11-2|TRBJ2-7|NA|TRBD1
TGTGCCAGCAGCTTTGGGACAGGGGTCTACGAGCAGTACTTC
CASSFGTGVYEQYF
>TRBV19|TRBJ2-6|NA|NA
TGTGCCAGTAGTATGGCAACAGGGACCTCTGGGGCCAACGTCCTGACTTTC
CASSMATGTSGANVLTF
>TRBV19|TRBJ1-1|NA|NA
TGTGCCAGTAGTTTCGCCAGGGAAACTGAAGCTTTCTTT
CASSFARETEAFF
>TRBV5-4|TRBJ2-1|NA|NA
TGTGCCAGCAGCTTCGGACAGACCAATGAGCAGTTCTTC
CASSFGQTNEQFF
>TRBV2|TRBJ1-6|NA|NA
TGTGCCAGCAGTGTATCGGGTATCCAGAATTCACCCCTCCACTTT
CASSVSGIQNSPLHF
>TRBV21-1|TRBJ1-5|NA|NA
TGTGCCAGCAGCTACGAGAGCGGACCGCCCGAACATCAGCCCCAGCATTTT
CASSYESGPPEHQPQHF
>TRBV2|TRBJ1-1|NA|TRBD1
TGTGCCAGCCAGGACAGGGGGTACTCTGAAGCTTTCTTT
CASQDRGYSEAFF
>TRBV30|TRBJ2-5|NA|NA
TGTGCCTGGAGCGACCATTTACTAGCGCCAGGGGTGACCCAGTACTTC
CAWSDHLLAPGVTQYF
>TRBV18|TRBJ2-2|NA|NA
TGTGCCAGCTCACCAGGCATATCGAACACCGGGGAGCTGTTTTTT
CASSPGISNTGELFF
>TRBV9|TRBJ1-1|NA|NA
TGTGCCAGCAGCGTAGAAACAGGGTATTACGGGAACACTGAAGCTTTCTTT
CASSVETGYYGNTEAFF
>TRBV11-2|TRBJ2-1|NA|NA
TGTGCCAGCAGCTTGGAGCTGGTTTCCTACAATGAGCAGTTCTTC
CASSLELVSYNEQFF
>TRBV28|TRBJ1-1|NA|NA
TGTGCCAGCAGTTTATGGTCAGGTAGCGCTGAAGCTTTCTTT
CASSLWSGSAEAFF
>TRBV12-5|TRBJ1-1|NA|TRBD1
TGTGCTAGCGGCGGGACAGGGGAAACTGAAGCTTTCTTT
CASGGTGETEAFF
>TRBV11-2|TRBJ2-3|NA|TRBD2
TGTGCCAGCAGCCGGGGGACTAGCGGGAGAGATACAGATACGCAGTATTTT
CASSRGTSGRDTDTQYF
>TRBV5-6|TRBJ2-1|NA|NA
TGTGCCAGCAGCTTAGCAGGGGAAAATGAGCAGTTCTTC
CASSLAGENEQFF
>TRBV28|TRBJ2-7|once|TRBD2
TGTGCCAGCAGTTTATTGCGTGGGACTAGCGGGCTCCCTTACGAGCAGTACTTC
CASSLLRGTSGLPYEQYF
>TRBV5-1|TRBJ2-3|NA|TRBD2
TGCGCCAGCATCGGACTAGCGGGGAGCACAGATACGCAGTATTTT
CASIGLAGSTDTQYF
>TRBV19|TRBJ1-5|NA|NA
TGTGCCAGTAGTATTCGGCAGGGGTTAGATCAGCCCCAGCATTTT
CASSIRQGLDQPQHF
>TRBV20-1|TRBJ2-3|NA|TRBD2
TGCAGTGCTAGTGGTACGGGACTAGCGAAGGGAGATACGCAGTATTTT
CSASGTGLAKGDTQYF
>TRBV30|TRBJ2-7|NA|NA
TGTGCCTGGAGTCTTCAGGACTACGAGCAGTACTTC
CAWSLQDYEQYF
>TRBV19|TRBJ1-5|NA|NA
TGTGCCAGTAGTATCACCTCACTCAGCAATCAGCCCCAGCATTTT
CASSITSLSNQPQHF
>TRBV5-6|TRBJ2-1|NA|TRBD2
TGTGCCAGCAGCAGGCGAGCCGGGACTAGCGCATTTAATGAGCAGTTCTTC
CASSRRAGTSAFNEQFF
>TRBV3-1/TRBV3-2|TRBJ2-3|NA|TRBD1
TGTGCCAGCAGCCGAGGACAGGGGAGCACAGATACGCAGTATTTT
CASSRGQGSTDTQYF
>TRBV6-5|TRBJ1-3|NA|NA
TGTGCCAGCAGTTACTCGGGCCCCGGAAACACCATATATTTT
CASSYSGPGNTIYF
>TRBV6-1|TRBJ1-3|NA|TRBD1
TGTGCCAGCAGTGAAGAAATTTTGAGACAGGGAGATAGAAACACCATATATTTT
CASSEEILRQGDRNTIYF
>TRBV27|TRBJ2-1|NA|TRBD1
TGTGCCAGCGGACAGGGGCCGTACAATGAGCAGTTCTTC
CASGQGPYNEQFF
>TRBV6-1|TRBJ2-3|once|NA
TGTGCCAGCAGTGAGGCGTGGGGCCGACGGGATACGCAGTATTTT
CASSEAWGRRDTQYF
>TRBV24-1|TRBJ1-3|few|TRBD1
TGTGCCACCTCCGCCGGGACAGGGGTTGGAAACACCATATATTTT
CATSAGTGVGNTIYF
>TRBV19|TRBJ2-7|NA|NA
TGTGCCAGTAGTATAGGGGGCTCGGAAATCAACGAGCAGTACTTC
CASSIGGSEINEQYF
>TRBV3-1/TRBV3-2|TRBJ1-4|NA|TRBD1
TGTGCCAGCAGAGGTCTGGGACAGGGAAATGAAAAACTGTTTTTT
CASRGLGQGNEKLFF